A selection of T cell receptor beta chains follows, all from one sample in a study of human versus mouse CDR3 diversity and MHC coevolution. Some clones are missing from TCRdb's copy, which holds only in-frame ones; the method was immunoSEQ multiplex PCR. The table has about 77,000 clones, less than 95% seen once. Sequencing was done on a sample of naive CD4+ T cells from blood. These receptor sequences come from a person between 25 and 70 years old in good health. The CDR3 runs from the conserved cysteine through the conserved F or W. The order of the fields is V gene, J gene, CDR3 protein.

>TRBV5-1|TRBJ2-1
CASSLAGTSGYNEQFF
>TRBV19|TRBJ2-1
CASSGTGVFSYNEQFF
>TRBV11-2|TRBJ1-2
CASSLVQQFGGYTF
>TRBV2|TRBJ1-2
CASRIGQVPNYGYTF
>TRBV5-1|TRBJ2-7
CASSLGVGLAVYEQYF
>TRBV9|TRBJ1-4
CASSGYVGEKLFF
>TRBV5-8|TRBJ2-7
CASSLAGLARTYEQYF
>TRBV7-9|TRBJ2-7
CASSLAPFQGPYEQYF
>TRBV15|TRBJ2-3
CATSRVAGGRGTDTQYF
>TRBV12-1|TRBJ2-5
CASSSDWEVDDQETQYF
>TRBV29-1|TRBJ1-1
CSVGGTSDAEAFF
>TRBV30|TRBJ2-2
CAWSGTSVGELFF
>TRBV6-1|TRBJ1-5
CASSEWGGDQPQHF
>TRBV19|TRBJ1-2
CASNVVTGVNYGYTF
>TRBV27|TRBJ1-6
CASSSPRDSLNSPLHF
>TRBV28|TRBJ1-4
CASSGGQHNEKLFF